This T cell receptor (beta chain) was recovered during a study of CD8 T cells in Susac syndrome. In this sample, this clonotype turned up a few times. After extraction with the RNeasy kit, about 0.45 to 1 ug of the RNA was reverse transcribed using random hexamers. TCRdb reanalysed the immunoSEQ multiplex PCR reads using MiXCR and keeps one entry per CDR3 protein. The table lists about 210,000 distinct CDR3 sequences, 85% to 95% of them singletons. This TCR was recovered from a human donor in good health. Sequencing used CD4+ T cells from PBMCs.

The chain's CDR3 is CASSQVRNEQFF. CDR3 nucleotide sequence: TGTGCCAGCAGCCAGGTCCGGAATGAGCAGTTCTTC. The chain carries TRBV14 and TRBJ2-1, with D unresolved. This CDR3 contains 12 residues. Trimming took 3 bases from V and 7 from J, leaving 7 bases between them. CDR1 and CDR2 (germline): SGHDN, FVKESK.